Listed below are T cell receptor beta chains from one sample, sequenced in a study of graft-versus-host responses after intestinal transplantation. No cognate antigen is known for these TCRs. Sequencing used immunoSEQ multiplex PCR; TCRdb keeps in-frame clones, though not all of them. The data contain fewer than 95,000 clones, 80% to 95% of them singletons. The sample here was unstimulated CD8+ T cells sorted from spleen or lymph node cells, taken before intestinal transplant. All receptors come from a human donor who received an intestinal transplant. The CDR3 runs from the conserved cysteine through the conserved F or W. The D gene is left open where the match is weak. Clone size is shown for a subset of rows, as once, few, many or a class of expanded clone.

D gene	clone size	V gene	J gene	CDR3 DNA	CDR3 protein
TRBD2	.	TRBV6-5	TRBJ2-5	TGTGCCAGCAGCAACGGGGGGGGGTGGGAGACCCAGTACTTC	CASSNGGGWETQYF
.	.	TRBV7-8	TRBJ2-3	TGTGCCAGCAGCTTTCGTCCGTTAAGCACAGATACGCAGTATTTT	CASSFRPLSTDTQYF
.	.	TRBV15	TRBJ1-4	TGTGCCACCAGCAGACAGGGTGCAACTAATGAAAAACTGTTTTTT	CATSRQGATNEKLFF
TRBD1	.	TRBV5-6	TRBJ1-5	TGTGCCAGCCCTTTTCCGGACAGGGGGGGGGTGAGCAATCAGCCCCAGCATTTT	CASPFPDRGGVSNQPQHF
.	.	TRBV11-2	TRBJ2-1	TGTGCCAGCAGCTTATTGGGCCAGACCTACAATGAGCAGTTCTTC	CASSLLGQTYNEQFF
.	.	TRBV4-2	TRBJ1-2	TGTGCCAGCAACCAGAACGGTGGCTACACCTTC	CASNQNGGYTF
TRBD1	.	TRBV4-1	TRBJ2-2	TGCGCCAGCAGCCAGACACCCGGGACAGAGACGAACACCGGGGAGCTGTTTTTT	CASSQTPGTETNTGELFF
.	.	TRBV7-9	TRBJ2-1	TGTGCCAGCAGAGGGACCCTCAGGGGCGGGGGCAATGAGCAGTTCTTC	CASRGTLRGGGNEQFF
.	.	TRBV5-6	TRBJ2-7	TGTGCCAGCAGCTTACCCCGACTGACCTACGAGCAGTACTTC	CASSLPRLTYEQYF
TRBD1	.	TRBV30	TRBJ2-7	TGTGCCTGGTCCCGCGGCAGGGGGCTCGACGAGCAGTACTTC	CAWSRGRGLDEQYF
.	.	TRBV4-3	TRBJ1-1	TGCGCCAGCAGCCAAGATACGGTGAACACTGAAGCTTTCTTT	CASSQDTVNTEAFF
.	.	TRBV4-3	TRBJ1-1	TGCGCCAGCAGCCAAGAATGGCCCATCATGAACACTGAAGCTTTCTTT	CASSQEWPIMNTEAFF
TRBD1	.	TRBV14	TRBJ1-2	TGTGCCAGCAGCCAACAGGGGGGTCCCTATGGCTACACCTTC	CASSQQGGPYGYTF
TRBD2	.	TRBV7-6	TRBJ2-3	TGTGCCAGCAGCTTAGAGGCGGGAGGTACCACAGATACGCAGTATTTT	CASSLEAGGTTDTQYF
.	.	TRBV27	TRBJ1-1	TGTGCCAGCAGTTTATCTACGGGAATGAACACTGAAGCTTTCTTT	CASSLSTGMNTEAFF
TRBD2	.	TRBV5-1	TRBJ2-3	TGCGCCAGCAAAGGGACTAGCGGCACAGATACGCAGTATTTT	CASKGTSGTDTQYF
TRBD2	.	TRBV27	TRBJ2-6	TGTGCCAGCAGTTTATTACTGGGGACTAGTCCCTCTGGGGCCAACGTCCTGACTTTC	CASSLLLGTSPSGANVLTF
.	.	TRBV6-1	TRBJ1-1	TGTGCCAGCAGTGAGGGAGGGTCCACTGAAGCTTTCTTT	CASSEGGSTEAFF
TRBD2	.	TRBV7-3	TRBJ2-7	TGTGCCAGCAGCTCAGCGGGGGGGCCTGGGGACGAGCAGTACTTC	CASSSAGGPGDEQYF
TRBD2	.	TRBV4-1	TRBJ2-1	TGCGCCAGCAGCCAACTAGCGGGGGGGCGTGATGAGCAGTTCTTC	CASSQLAGGRDEQFF
.	.	TRBV5-4	TRBJ1-3	TGTGCCAGCAGCTTGCGGGGGTCTTTTTACACCATATATTTT	CASSLRGSFYTIYF
.	.	TRBV5-5	TRBJ2-4	TGTGCCAGCAGCCAGCGGGTAGCGGAGATCATCAGACTTCAGTACTTC	CASSQRVAEIIRLQYF
TRBD1	.	TRBV15	TRBJ1-6	TGTGCCACCAGCACGGGACAGGGAATTTATAATTCACCCCTCCACTTT	CATSTGQGIYNSPLHF
.	.	TRBV19	TRBJ2-1	TGTGCCAGTAGTATATGGTCATCGGGGGGCCAGGACAATGAGCAGTTCTTC	CASSIWSSGGQDNEQFF
.	.	TRBV7-2	TRBJ2-1	TGTGCCAGCAGCAAACACATCCCATACAATGAGCAGTTCTTC	CASSKHIPYNEQFF
TRBD2	.	TRBV5-6	TRBJ2-1	TGTGCCAGCAGCTTGTTGTTAGGCCCCGGGACTAGCGGGAATGCTGAGCAGTTCTTC	CASSLLLGPGTSGNAEQFF
.	.	TRBV27	TRBJ2-1	TGTGCCAGCAGTTTATCGGCTGATTCCTACAATGAGCAGTTCTTC	CASSLSADSYNEQFF
TRBD1	.	TRBV19	TRBJ1-4	TGTGCCAGTACCGAGGGGGCATTTGAAAAACTGTTTTTT	CASTEGAFEKLFF
TRBD2	.	TRBV11-2	TRBJ2-1	TGTGCCAGCAGCCTCGGGACTAGCGGGGGGACCTACAATGAGCAGTTCTTC	CASSLGTSGGTYNEQFF
.	.	TRBV30	TRBJ1-2	TGTGCCTGGAGGGACAGCTCAAGCTATGGCTACACCTTC	CAWRDSSSYGYTF
.	.	TRBV6-6	TRBJ2-7	TGTGCCAGCAGTTACAGGGGGAGGGGGGCCTACGAGCAGTACTTC	CASSYRGRGAYEQYF
TRBD1	.	TRBV9	TRBJ2-1	TGTGCCAGCAGCCCCCACAGACAGGGGGCGAGGAATGAGCAGTTCTTC	CASSPHRQGARNEQFF
.	.	TRBV5-1	TRBJ2-1	TGCGCCAGCAGCTTGGCCGGTAGCTCTTCTAACTACAATGAGCAGTTCTTC	CASSLAGSSSNYNEQFF
.	.	TRBV10-1	TRBJ1-1	TGCGCCAGCAGTGACCGGCCCCCGACACTGAACACTGAAGCTTTCTTT	CASSDRPPTLNTEAFF
TRBD2	.	TRBV6-6	TRBJ2-2	TGTGCCAGCAGCCCGGGACTAGAATTCACCGGGGAGCTGTTTTTT	CASSPGLEFTGELFF
TRBD2	.	TRBV4-2	TRBJ2-1	TGTGCCAGCAGCCAAGATAGGCTTGCGGGAGGGCCCCGGAATGAGCAGTTCTTC	CASSQDRLAGGPRNEQFF
.	.	TRBV29-1	TRBJ2-1	TGCAGCGTTGAGGTCCAGGGTGGGTTCAATGAGCAGTTCTTC	CSVEVQGGFNEQFF
.	.	TRBV28	TRBJ2-5	TGTGCCAGCAGCCGCGACCGGACAGCCTTCCAAGAGACCCAGTACTTC	CASSRDRTAFQETQYF
TRBD1	.	TRBV2	TRBJ1-1	TGTGCCAGCGCAGGGACAGGGGTTACTGAAGCTTTCTTT	CASAGTGVTEAFF
TRBD2	.	TRBV4-1	TRBJ2-1	TGCGCCAGCAGCTTTCGACTAGCGGGGGGGTACAATGAGCAGTTCTTC	CASSFRLAGGYNEQFF
.	.	TRBV14	TRBJ2-1	TGTGCCAGCAGCCAAGTGGGGGGCTACAATGAGCAGTTCTTC	CASSQVGGYNEQFF
.	.	TRBV7-9	TRBJ2-3	TGTGCCAGCAGCTCCCCCTTATCAGATACGCAGTATTTT	CASSSPLSDTQYF
.	.	TRBV7-9	TRBJ1-2	TGTGCCAGCGAAGGCGTGGGGACACGCCGAGGCTACACCTTC	CASEGVGTRRGYTF
TRBD2	.	TRBV27	TRBJ2-1	TGTGCCAGCAGCCCACTGGGTTCAGCGGGGGTGGGGAATGAGCAGTTCTTC	CASSPLGSAGVGNEQFF
.	.	TRBV7-2	TRBJ1-3	TGTGCCAGCAGCTTAGACGGGACTGGAAACACCATATATTTT	CASSLDGTGNTIYF
.	.	TRBV9	TRBJ1-2	TGTGCCAGCAGCGTAGCAGGTGGGAGACGCAATGGAGACTATGGCTACACCTTC	CASSVAGGRRNGDYGYTF
.	.	TRBV19	TRBJ2-3	TGTGCCAGTAGTATGGCAGGCTTAACGCAGTATTTT	CASSMAGLTQYF
.	once	TRBV4-2	TRBJ2-3	TGTGCCAGCAGCCAGATGGAGGAGACAGATACGCAGTATTTT	CASSQMEETDTQYF
TRBD2	.	TRBV19	TRBJ2-7	TGTGCCAGTAGTATTTACGGGGGGAAGTACGAGCAGTACTTC	CASSIYGGKYEQYF
.	.	TRBV21-1	TRBJ2-6	TGTGCCAGCAGCAAACTATTGAAGCCGACAGATCAATACACGAGCTCTGGGGCCAACGTCCTGACTTTC	CASSKLLKPTDQYTSSGANVLTF
.	.	TRBV4-3	TRBJ2-7	TGCGCCAGCAGCCAGGATACGAGCGGGCACTCCTACGAGCAGTACTTC	CASSQDTSGHSYEQYF
.	.	TRBV5-4	TRBJ2-7	TGTGCCAGCAGCCCAAGCGGAACCTTCTACGAGCAGTACTTC	CASSPSGTFYEQYF
.	.	TRBV27	TRBJ2-7	TGTGCCAGCAGTGCCACGGTGTCCCACTACGAGCAGTACTTC	CASSATVSHYEQYF
.	.	TRBV4-1	TRBJ2-7	TGCGCCAGCAGCCAGGACAGCTTAGAGTCCTACGAGCAGTACTTC	CASSQDSLESYEQYF
.	.	TRBV19	TRBJ1-1	TGTGCCAGTAGGACAGGTATGAACACTGAAGCTTTCTTT	CASRTGMNTEAFF
.	.	TRBV10-1	TRBJ1-5	TGCGCCAGCAGTGAGTGGGGGGGGGAGAAATATAGCAATCAGCCCCAGCATTTT	CASSEWGGEKYSNQPQHF
TRBD1	once	TRBV5-4	TRBJ2-2	TGTGCCAGCAGCCTCAACCCGGGGACAGGGGGCACCGGGGAGCTGTTTTTT	CASSLNPGTGGTGELFF
TRBD2	.	TRBV7-9	TRBJ2-1	TGTGCCAGCAGCTTGCTAGCGGGGGGTCATGAGCAGTTCTTC	CASSLLAGGHEQFF
TRBD2	.	TRBV13	TRBJ2-1	TGTGCCAGCAGCACCCGTGGTAGCGGGGGTTGGAATGAGCAGTTCTTC	CASSTRGSGGWNEQFF
.	.	TRBV5-1	TRBJ2-6	TGCGCCAGCAGCTTGGCCGGCAGCGAAACCCTCTCTGGGGCCAACGTCCTGACTTTC	CASSLAGSETLSGANVLTF